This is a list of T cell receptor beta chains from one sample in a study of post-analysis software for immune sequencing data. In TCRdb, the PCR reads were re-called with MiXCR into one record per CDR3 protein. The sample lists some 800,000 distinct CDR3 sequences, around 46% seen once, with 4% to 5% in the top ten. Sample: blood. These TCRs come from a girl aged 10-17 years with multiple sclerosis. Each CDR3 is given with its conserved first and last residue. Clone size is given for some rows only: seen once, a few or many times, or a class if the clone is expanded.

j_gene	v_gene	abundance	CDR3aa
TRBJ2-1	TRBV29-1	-	CSVGRRVRVDGQFF
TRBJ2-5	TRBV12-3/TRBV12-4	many	CASRRQGQETQYF
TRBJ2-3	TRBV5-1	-	CASSLVGWTDTQYF
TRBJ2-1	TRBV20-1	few	CSAESPGLAGLSYNEQFF
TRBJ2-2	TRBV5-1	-	CASSPQQGHTGELFF
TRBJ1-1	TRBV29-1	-	CSVEGGQGATEAFF
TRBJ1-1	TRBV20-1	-	CSATGDPNTEAFF
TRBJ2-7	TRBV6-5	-	CASSPWGSGVYEQYF
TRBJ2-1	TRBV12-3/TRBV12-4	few	CASSSLLRGGPGNEQFF
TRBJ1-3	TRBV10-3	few	CAISVGTASIYF
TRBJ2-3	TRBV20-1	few	CSARRGLAGRGTDTQYF
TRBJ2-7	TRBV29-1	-	CSVEGAGSSYEQYF
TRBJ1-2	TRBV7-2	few	CASNSQGDYGYTF
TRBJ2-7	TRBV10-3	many	CAIRGTPSSYEQYF
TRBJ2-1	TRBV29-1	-	CSVRVTGGPNEQFF
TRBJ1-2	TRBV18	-	CASSLQPESYGYTF
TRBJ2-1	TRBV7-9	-	CASRPEAGGLYNEQFF
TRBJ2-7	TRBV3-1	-	CASSQERAGKNEQYF
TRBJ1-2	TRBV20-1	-	CSARSGGPDYGYTF
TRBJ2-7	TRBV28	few	CASSSDPGEQYF
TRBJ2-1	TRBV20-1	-	CSARDEGTSGRVEQFF
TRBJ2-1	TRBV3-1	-	CASSQGTLLYYNEQFF
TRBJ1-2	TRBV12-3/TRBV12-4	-	CASRRATGQGAMGGYTF
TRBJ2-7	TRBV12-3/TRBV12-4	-	CASRRDSYNYEQYF
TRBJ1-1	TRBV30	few	CAWSVWPGAFF
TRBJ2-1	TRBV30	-	CVWRGYNEQFF
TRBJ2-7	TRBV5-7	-	CASSANPVYSGRSSYEQYF
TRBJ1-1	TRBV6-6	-	CASSYVWNTEAFF